This passage covers 25 T cell receptor beta chains from one sample sequenced in a study of radiotherapy plus CTLA-4 blockade in lung cancer. Data came from immunoSEQ multiplex PCR; TCRdb stores just in-frame clones and leaves some out. The repertoire has 60,000 to 85,000 clones, around 87% of them found once; the top ten carry around 0.85%. Source: peripheral blood, taken from a patient treated with radiotherapy plus ipilimumab. Receptor source: a human donor with non-small cell lung cancer who had stable disease on radiotherapy plus ipilimumab.

This sequence joins TRBV21-1 and TRBJ2-7. TRBV21-1 is noted as a pseudogene. The CDR3 sequence is 15 residues long. The CDR3 spells CASSTTGKEVYEQYF. The CDR3 coding sequence is TGTGCCAGCAGCACCACGGGCAAGGAAGTATACGAGCAGTACTTC.

The CDR3 sequence is CAWSWKGGLGANVLTF. The CDR3 DNA is TGTGCCTGGAGTTGGAAGGGTGGGTTGGGGGCCAACGTCCTGACTTTC. The chain couples TRBV30 to TRBJ2-6, with D uncertain. Germline CDR1 GTSNPN, CDR2 SVGIG (reference sequence). The CDR3 runs to 16 residues. With 2 bases removed from V and 4 bases from J, the gap between germline ends came to 15 bases.

The genes are TRBV28 and TRBJ1-1, with D possibly TRBD1 on 5 matching bases. Trimming cost V 5 bases and J 2 bases, with 12 bases left between them. Germline CDR1 MDHEN, CDR2 SYDVKM. This CDR3 contains 14 residues. DNA for the CDR3: TGTGCCAGCAGTACCTTCGGGGCTAACACTGAAGCTTTCTTT. Its protein product is CASSTFGANTEAFF.

J is TRBJ1-3 and V is TRBV9; TRBD1 agrees at 7 bases. Germline loops: CDR1 SGDLS, CDR2 YYNGEE. The J segment lost 4 bases and the V segment lost 3 bases, leaving 13 bases of the junction unmatched. This CDR3 spans 17 amino acids. This CDR3 reads CASSAPSGRGSGNTIYF. The CDR3 region has the DNA TGTGCCAGCAGCGCCCCTTCGGGCAGGGGGTCCGGAAACACCATATATTTT.

The V and J genes are TRBV30 and TRBJ2-1; D gene unclear. This CDR3 is 11 amino acids long. CDR1 and CDR2 from the germline V gene are GTSNPN and SVGIG (reference sequence). V lost 1 base, J lost 15 bases, and 13 bases lay in between. The CDR3 DNA reads as TGTGCCTGGAGTGAAGGAACTTGGGCGTTCTTC. Protein sequence: CAWSEGTWAFF.

In this sample, this clone turned up once. The V gene is TRBV18, the J gene TRBJ1-1, with unresolved D. The CDR3 sequence is 14 residues long. V was shortened by 3 bases and J by 2 bases, with 10 bases between the two germline ends. Looked up from germline, CDR1 is KGHSH and CDR2 is LQKENI. CDR3 bases: TGTGCCAGCTCACCCTCGGCTAAAAACACTGAAGCTTTCTTT. Its protein is CASSPSAKNTEAFF.

The rearrangement uses TRBV10-1 and TRBJ2-2; 8 nucleotides align to TRBD1. The germline CDR1 and CDR2 sequences are WNHNN and SYGVQD (reference sequence). This CDR3 is built from 14 residues. V lost 4 bases to trimming and J lost 7 bases; unmatched junction nucleotides: 5. This CDR3 reads CASSGTGFGGELFF. The DNA for the CDR3 is TGCGCCAGCAGTGGGACAGGGTTCGGCGGGGAGCTGTTTTTT.

The J gene is TRBJ2-1, the V gene TRBV5-4, with 8 bases lining up with TRBD1. CDR3 length equals 16 residues. Per germline, CDR1 SGHNT and CDR2 YYREEE (reference sequence). V shed 3 bases, J shed 3 bases, and the junction held 8 bases outside the gene matches. CDR3 coding DNA: TGTGCCAGCAGCTATATGGACAGGGTTGGCTACAATGAGCAGTTCTTC. Its protein product is CASSYMDRVGYNEQFF.

CDR3 sequence (DNA): TGTGCCAGTACCCCCACCCCCCGGGGGGGCTATCGGGGGCAGTATTTT. Its protein is CASTPTPRGGYRGQYF. The chain combines TRBV19 with TRBJ2-3; 8 bases align to TRBD2. The CDR3 sequence is 16 residues long. CDR1 and CDR2 from the germline V gene are LNHDA and SQIVND (reference sequence). The V gene end was trimmed by 7 bases and the J gene end by 11 bases; junction bases not matched to a gene: 20.

This chain joins TRBV6-5 and TRBJ2-2; 9 nucleotides agree with TRBD1. Trimming removed 6 bases from V and 0 bases from J; junction bases left unmatched: 2. Looked up from germline, CDR1 is MNHEY and CDR2 is SVGAGI. This CDR3 comprises 15 residues. In DNA form, the CDR3 reads TGTGCCAGCAGATGGACAGGGGCGAACACCGGGGAGCTGTTTTTT. Translating it yields CASRWTGANTGELFF.

This sequence joins TRBV18 and TRBJ1-1, with D possibly matching TRBD1 (5 bases). V lost 3 bases to trimming and J lost 0 bases, with 14 bases between them. Germline assignment: CDR1 KGHSH and CDR2 LQKENI. The CDR3 length is 16 residues. The CDR3 region is CASSPGAGRMNTEAFF. The CDR3 DNA reads TGTGCCAGCTCACCCGGGGCAGGGAGAATGAACACTGAAGCTTTCTTT.

The V and J genes are TRBV18 and TRBJ1-2; D might be TRBD1 (6 bases). The CDR3 extends over 14 amino acids. In germline, CDR1 is KGHSH, CDR2 LQKENI. V was cut by 3 bases and J by 4 bases, with 12 bases left in between. This CDR3 reads CASSPNREGYGYTF. CDR3 nucleotide sequence: TGTGCCAGCTCACCTAACAGGGAGGGCTATGGCTACACCTTC. Using reference TRBV18 and TRBJ1-2 for the parts outside the CDR3, the full variable domain is NAGVMQNPRHLVRRRGQEARLRCSPMKGHSHVYWYRQLPEEGLKFMVYLQKENIIDESGMPKERFSAEFPKEGPSILRIQQVVRGDSAAYFCASSPNREGYGYTFGSGTRLTVV.

This clone occurred a few times. This sequence joins TRBV9 and TRBJ1-2, with D perhaps matching TRBD1 (5 bases). CDR3 length: 14 residues. V lost 0 bases, J lost 4 bases, and 10 bases lay in between. Germline V gene lookup returns CDR1 SGDLS and CDR2 YYNGEE. The CDR3 sequence is CASSVEGTPYGYTF. For the CDR3, the DNA is TGTGCCAGCAGCGTAGAGGGGACTCCCTATGGCTACACCTTC.

The rearrangement uses TRBV5-1 and TRBJ2-2, with D hard to call. The germline CDR1 and CDR2 sequences are SGHRS and YFSETQ. Trimming took 2 bases from V and 0 from J, leaving 8 bases between them. The CDR3 has 15 amino acids. Here the CDR3 DNA reads TGCGCCAGCAGCTTACGAGTATCGAACACCGGGGAGCTGTTTTTT. Protein sequence: CASSLRVSNTGELFF.

V is TRBV7-2 and J is TRBJ2-7; D perhaps matches TRBD2 (5 bases). In germline, CDR1 is SGHTA, CDR2 FQGNSA. The CDR3 is made up of 17 amino acids. V lost 1 base and J lost 0, with 16 bases in between. The CDR3 DNA is TGTGCCAGCAGCTTAGGGAGGAGCGGCCCTCTCTCCTACGAGCAGTACTTC. This encodes CASSLGRSGPLSYEQYF.

The genes are TRBV4-1 and TRBJ2-7, with TRBD1 matching over 9 bases. The germline V gene encodes CDR1 MGHRA and CDR2 YSYEKL. The CDR3 totals 16 residues. V shed 3 bases, J shed 3 bases, and the junction held 9 bases outside the gene matches. CDR3 nucleotides: TGCGCCAGCAGCCATCCGGGGGGACAGGGACACTACGAGCAGTACTTC. Protein: CASSHPGGQGHYEQYF.

The genes are TRBV18 and TRBJ1-1; 9 nucleotides line up with TRBD1. The CDR3 covers 16 residues. Germline V gene data show CDR1 as KGHSH and CDR2 as LQKENI. The J segment lost 0 bases and the V segment lost 2 bases, leaving 4 bases of the junction unmatched. CDR3: CASSPGQGRLNTEAFF. In DNA form, the CDR3 reads TGTGCCAGCTCACCAGGACAGGGGAGGTTGAACACTGAAGCTTTCTTT.

The chain recombines TRBV6-4 with TRBJ2-1, with no clear D. The CDR3 is 15 residues long. V was trimmed by 5 bases and J by 2 bases, leaving 13 bases between them. The germline gives CDR1 MRHNA, CDR2 SNTAGT. The CDR3 spells CASSLTPLPYNEQFF. CDR3 DNA: TGTGCCAGCAGTTTGACTCCACTGCCCTACAATGAGCAGTTCTTC.

The chain couples TRBV29-1 to TRBJ1-1; 8 bases are shared with TRBD1. In germline, CDR1 is SQVTM, CDR2 ANQGSEA. This CDR3 comprises 13 residues. V lost 7 bases, J lost 5 bases, and 9 bases stayed unmatched. The DNA of the CDR3 is TGCAGCGCTCGGCAGGGGGCGCGAACTGAAGCTTTCTTT. It codes for CSARQGARTEAFF. Complete variable domain (other parts from reference TRBV29-1 and TRBJ1-1): SAVISQKPSRDICQRGTSLTIQCQVDSQVTMMFWYRQQPGQSLTLIATANQGSEATYESGFVIDKFPISRPNLTFSTLTVSNMSPEDSSIYLCSARQGARTEAFFGQGTRLTVV.

This clone showed up just a few times. The chain carries TRBV21-1 and TRBJ1-5; the table calls TRBD1, which could not be checked here. TRBV21-1 is tagged as a pseudogene. CDR3 size: 16 residues. The CDR3 nucleotides read TGTGCCAGCAGCAAAGCGGGGACAGGACGGAATCAGCCCCAGCATTTT. It yields the protein CASSKAGTGRNQPQHF.

This clone has a handful of counts. The chain recombines TRBV7-6 with TRBJ1-2; D uncertain. V shed 4 bases and J shed 9 bases, with 12 bases lying between them. The CDR3 runs 12 residues. In germline, CDR1 is SGHVS, CDR2 FNYEAQ. The CDR3 spells CASSSSEIRYTF. The CDR3 DNA follows: TGTGCCAGCAGCTCTAGTGAGATTCGCTACACCTTC.

The chain uses TRBV2 and TRBJ2-1; D call uncertain. There are 16 residues in the CDR3. CDR1 SNHLY and CDR2 FYNNEI come from the germline V gene. Deletions cut 0 bases from V and 4 bases from J, with 13 bases between. CDR3 nucleotide sequence: TGTGCCAGCAGTGAAGCGCTTCTTTCTGGATACAATGAGCAGTTCTTC. This gives the protein CASSEALLSGYNEQFF.

This chain links TRBV7-6 with TRBJ2-5, with 7 bases identical to TRBD2. Germline CDR1 SGHVS, CDR2 FNYEAQ. V shed 4 bases and J 2 bases; nucleotides not matched to a gene: 16. CDR3 length equals 18 residues. The CDR3 coding sequence is TGTGCCAGCAGCTCAGCGCCTTGGCGCGGGAGAGAACAAGAGACCCAGTACTTC. Amino acid sequence: CASSSAPWRGREQETQYF.

This chain uses TRBV9 with TRBJ1-1, with D perhaps matching TRBD1 (6 bases). Germline V gene lookup returns CDR1 SGDLS and CDR2 YYNGEE. The CDR3 has 15 amino acids. V was clipped by 0 bases and J by 4 bases, with 13 bases between them. CDR3 nucleotides: TGTGCCAGCAGCGTAGTAGGGGGGCGGGGCACTGAAGCTTTCTTT. Protein product: CASSVVGGRGTEAFF.

The chain has TRBV28 and TRBJ2-5, with D perhaps matching TRBD2 (7 bases). CDR1 MDHEN and CDR2 SYDVKM come from the germline V gene. V lost 5 bases and J lost 5, with 12 bases in between. This CDR3 spans 13 amino acids. CDR3 DNA: TGTGCCAGCAGTAGGGGGGGCCGGGAGACCCAGTACTTC. This gives the protein CASSRGGRETQYF.